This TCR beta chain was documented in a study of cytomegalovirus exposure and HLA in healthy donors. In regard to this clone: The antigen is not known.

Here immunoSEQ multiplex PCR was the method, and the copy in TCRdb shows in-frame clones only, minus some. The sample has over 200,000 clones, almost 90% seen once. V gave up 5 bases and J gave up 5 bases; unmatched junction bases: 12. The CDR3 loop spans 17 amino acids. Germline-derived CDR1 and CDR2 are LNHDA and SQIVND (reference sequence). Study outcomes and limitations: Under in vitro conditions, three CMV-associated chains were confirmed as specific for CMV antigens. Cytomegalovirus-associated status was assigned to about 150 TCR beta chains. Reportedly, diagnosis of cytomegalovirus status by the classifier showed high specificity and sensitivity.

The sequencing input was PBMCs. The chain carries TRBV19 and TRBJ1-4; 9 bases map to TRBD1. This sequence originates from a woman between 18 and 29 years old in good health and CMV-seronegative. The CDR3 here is CASSPRQGGNPNEKLFF. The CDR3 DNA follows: TGTGCCAGTAGTCCCCGACAGGGGGGAAACCCAAATGAAAAACTGTTTTTT.